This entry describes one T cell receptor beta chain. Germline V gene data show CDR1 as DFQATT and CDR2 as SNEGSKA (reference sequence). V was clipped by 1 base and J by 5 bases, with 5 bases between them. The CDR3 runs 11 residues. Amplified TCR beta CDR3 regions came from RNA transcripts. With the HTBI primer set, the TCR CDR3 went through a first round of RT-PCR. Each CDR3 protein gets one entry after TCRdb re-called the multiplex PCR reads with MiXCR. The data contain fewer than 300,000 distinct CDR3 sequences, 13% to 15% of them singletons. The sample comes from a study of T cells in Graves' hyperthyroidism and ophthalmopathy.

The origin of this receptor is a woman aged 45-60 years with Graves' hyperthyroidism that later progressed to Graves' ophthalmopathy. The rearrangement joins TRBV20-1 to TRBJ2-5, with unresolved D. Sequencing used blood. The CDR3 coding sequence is TGCAGTGCTAGAGGTATCGAGACCCAGTACTTC. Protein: CSARGIETQYF.